The 31 T cell receptor beta chains presented below share a single source sample, sequenced in a study of cytomegalovirus exposure and HLA in healthy donors. Repertoires were generated with immunoSEQ multiplex PCR, while TCRdb's copy carries only in-frame clones and drops some. The table has a few hundred thousand clones, 80% to 90% seen once. Material for sequencing was PBMCs. The receptor source for this set is a woman younger than 30 in good health and CMV-seronegative.

This sequence joins TRBV7-2 and TRBJ2-5; the match to TRBD1 covers 11 bases. The length of the CDR3 is 14 residues. Germline-derived CDR1 and CDR2 are SGHTA and FQGNSA. The V gene end was trimmed by 5 bases and the J gene end by 4 bases; junction bases not matched to a gene: 3. The CDR3 region is CASSKGQGAETQYF. For the CDR3, the DNA is TGTGCCAGCAGCAAAGGACAGGGGGCAGAGACCCAGTACTTC.

This chain connects TRBV9 to TRBJ2-5; tentative D call: TRBD2 (6 bases). Trimming took off 0 bases at V and 5 bases at J, with 14 bases between the two ends. CDR3 length equals 15 residues. CDR1 SGDLS and CDR2 YYNGEE come from the germline V gene. CDR3 nucleotides: TGTGCCAGCAGCGTAGGACGGGAGTCGCGGGAGACCCAGTACTTC. This translates into CASSVGRESRETQYF.

This rearrangement joins TRBV19 to TRBJ1-5; D may be TRBD1 (6 bases). This CDR3 has 13 amino acids. CDR1 is LNHDA and CDR2 is SQIVND in the germline V gene (reference sequence). CDR3 coding DNA: TGTGCTAGCCGTCAGGGGTTCAATCAGCCCCAGCATTTT. As protein: CASRQGFNQPQHF.

The chain carries TRBV9 and TRBJ2-1; D gene uncertain. This CDR3 comprises 16 residues. The germline V gene has CDR1 SGDLS and CDR2 YYNGEE. The V gene lost 4 bases and the J gene lost 3 bases, with 17 bases spanning the gap. CDR3 loop: CASSPTFKTLYNEQFF. The CDR3 DNA reads TGTGCCAGCAGCCCAACGTTCAAGACTCTCTACAATGAGCAGTTCTTC.

V is TRBV5-4 and J is TRBJ2-1, with 7 bases that match TRBD2. CDR1 and CDR2 from the germline V gene are SGHNT and YYREEE (reference sequence). The CDR3 sequence is 16 residues long. Trimming took 4 bases from V and 7 from J; bases not matched to a gene: 14. CDR3 in amino acids: CASSTPGGRGINEQFF. Here the CDR3 DNA reads TGTGCCAGCAGCACCCCCGGGGGGAGGGGAATTAATGAGCAGTTCTTC.

In nucleotides, the CDR3 is TGTGCCAGCAGCCCCATCGGCTACGAGCAGTACTTC. Encoded protein: CASSPIGYEQYF. The V call is TRBV28, the J call TRBJ2-7; D is unresolved. V was cut by 6 bases and J by 3 bases, with 9 bases left in between. The CDR3 is 12 amino acids. CDR1 MDHEN and CDR2 SYDVKM come from the germline V gene.

This clone was seen only once. The chain has TRBV27 and TRBJ2-7, with D perhaps matching TRBD1 (6 bases). The CDR3 is made up of 18 amino acids. Trimming stripped 4 bases from V and 0 bases from J, with 22 bases between. From germline, CDR1 is MNHEY and CDR2 SMNVEV (reference sequence). CDR3 nucleotide sequence: TGTGCCAGCAGTTCCCTTCGAAACAGGGCCCGAAGCTCCTACGAGCAGTACTTC. Translation: CASSSLRNRARSSYEQYF.

The J gene is TRBJ1-1, the V gene TRBV6-4; D might be TRBD1 (6 bases). The CDR3 spans 15 residues. Trimming shortened V by 7 bases and J by 3 bases, and 18 bases separated the two germline ends. Germline CDR1 is MRHNA and CDR2 is SNTAGT. DNA for the CDR3: TGTGCCAGCAAGCCACAGGGAACAAAGGACACTGAAGCTTTCTTT. Its protein is CASKPQGTKDTEAFF.

The CDR3: CASSIREQGAEAFF. Written as DNA, the CDR3 is TGTGCCAGTAGTATAAGAGAACAGGGGGCGGAAGCTTTCTTT. The chain carries TRBV19 and TRBJ1-1; 9 nucleotides line up with TRBD1. V lost 2 bases, J lost 8 bases, and 6 bases stayed unmatched. The CDR3 totals 14 residues. CDR1 is LNHDA and CDR2 is SQIVND in the germline V gene (reference sequence).

This chain uses TRBV7-9 with TRBJ2-6, with a tentative D call TRBD1 (6 bases). Between the trimmed V and J ends, which lost 6 bases and 1 base, there was a span of 13 bases. Germline assignment: CDR1 SEHNR and CDR2 FQNEAQ (reference sequence). This CDR3 has 16 amino acids. The chain's CDR3 is CASRRRTGSGANVLTF. Written as DNA, the CDR3 is TGTGCCAGCAGACGACGTACAGGGTCTGGGGCCAACGTCCTGACTTTC.

The chain joins TRBV2 to TRBJ1-2, with 12 bases matching TRBD1. Losses at the gene ends were 5 bases for V and 3 bases for J; bases not matched to a gene: 4. The CDR3 is made up of 15 amino acids. Germline V CDR1 and CDR2: SNHLY, FYNNEI. CDR3 nucleotide sequence: TGTGCCAGCAGTTCCGGGACAGGGGGCGACTATGGCTACACCTTC. Translation gives CASSSGTGGDYGYTF.

J is TRBJ2-7 and V is TRBV11-2; the match to TRBD2 covers 9 bases. The CDR3 has 13 residues. The junction had 7 bases not matched to a gene; V was cut back by 1 base and J by 12 bases. Germline CDR1 reads SGHAT; CDR2 reads FQNNGV. The CDR3 protein is CASSLGLAGSPYF. Here the CDR3 DNA reads TGTGCCAGCAGCTTAGGGCTAGCGGGATCTCCGTACTTC.

The gene calls are TRBV19 and TRBJ2-7, with 7 nucleotides matching TRBD1. Trimming removed 6 bases from V and 6 bases from J; junction bases left unmatched: 11. The CDR3 extends over 14 amino acids. From germline, CDR1 is LNHDA and CDR2 SQIVND (reference sequence). The CDR3 sequence: CASSRTGEGGEQYF. The CDR3 nucleotides are TGTGCCAGTAGCCGTACAGGGGAAGGGGGCGAGCAGTACTTC.

This sequence joins TRBV6-5 and TRBJ2-6; no clear D. Germline V gene data show CDR1 as MNHEY and CDR2 as SVGAGI. Trimming took off 0 bases at V and 1 base at J, with 7 bases between the two ends. The CDR3 has 16 amino acids. As DNA, the CDR3 is TGTGCCAGCAGTTACTCCTCGTCGTCTGGGGCCAACGTCCTGACTTTC. Encoded protein: CASSYSSSSGANVLTF.

The rearrangement uses TRBV28 and TRBJ1-2; D not certain. This CDR3 contains 14 residues. Trimming took off 5 bases at V and 7 bases at J, with 17 bases between the two ends. The germline V gene has CDR1 MDHEN and CDR2 SYDVKM. CDR3 residues: CASSPLNPLAGYTF. The CDR3 region has the DNA TGTGCCAGCAGTCCACTAAACCCTCTGGCTGGCTACACCTTC.

The genes are TRBV5-1 and TRBJ2-5; 8 positions agree with TRBD2. In germline, CDR1 is SGHRS, CDR2 YFSETQ. There are 15 residues in the CDR3. V was clipped by 7 bases and J by 0 bases; unmatched bases: 8. DNA for the CDR3: TGCGCCAGCTCCGCGACTAGCGCGTACCAAGAGACCCAGTACTTC. As protein: CASSATSAYQETQYF.

The V and J genes are TRBV6-5 and TRBJ1-2; D not certain. Germline loops: CDR1 MNHEY, CDR2 SVGAGI. The CDR3 length is 14 residues. V was clipped by 4 bases and J by 9 bases, with 18 bases between them. CDR3 amino acids: CASSSSGNRARYTF. CDR3 DNA: TGTGCCAGCAGTTCGTCGGGGAATCGGGCTCGCTACACCTTC.

The rearrangement joins TRBV5-4 to TRBJ1-1; 7 bases fit TRBD1. The CDR3 is 14 residues long. V shed 4 bases, J shed 6 bases, and the junction held 9 bases outside the gene matches. CDR1 and CDR2 (germline): SGHNT, YYREEE (reference sequence). The CDR3 sequence: CASSSDRVISEAFF. CDR3 in DNA: TGTGCCAGCAGCAGTGACAGGGTTATCTCTGAAGCTTTCTTT.

Only one count was recorded for this clone. The V and J genes are TRBV27 and TRBJ2-7; weak D call: TRBD1 (5 bases). This CDR3 region has 14 residues. Germline V lookup: CDR1 MNHEY, CDR2 SMNVEV (reference sequence). V shed 6 bases and J shed 2 bases, with 14 bases lying between them. The CDR3 loop is CASSLGLGAYEQYF. The CDR3 DNA follows: TGTGCCAGCAGCTTGGGGCTGGGTGCCTACGAGCAGTACTTC.

V usage is TRBV5-1 and J usage is TRBJ2-7; 7 nucleotides align to TRBD2. The length of the CDR3 is 14 residues. Germline CDR1 and CDR2: SGHRS and YFSETQ. The trim removed 0 bases at V and 4 bases at J, leaving 4 bases unmatched. The CDR3 DNA is TGCGCCAGCAGCTTGGAATCCGGGGGGTACGAGCAGTACTTC. This gives the protein CASSLESGGYEQYF.

This chain links TRBV4-2 with TRBJ1-2; possible D gene TRBD1, 6 bases. CDR3 size: 17 residues. Germline lookup yields CDR1 LGHNA and CDR2 YNFKEQ. Trimming removed 0 bases from V and 0 bases from J, with 14 bases in between. The CDR3 sequence: CASSQEEQGPTNYGYTF. The CDR3 coding sequence is TGTGCCAGCAGCCAAGAGGAACAGGGACCCACTAACTATGGCTACACCTTC.

This chain joins TRBV28 and TRBJ1-5, with D possibly matching TRBD1 (5 bases). Germline V lookup: CDR1 MDHEN, CDR2 SYDVKM. There are 12 residues in the CDR3. Between the trimmed V and J ends, which lost 6 bases and 11 bases, there was a span of 14 bases. The CDR3 sequence is CASSTLGGAQHF. Here the CDR3 DNA reads TGTGCCAGCAGCACCTTGGGGGGGGCCCAGCATTTT. The full variable domain, rest sourced from reference TRBV28 and TRBJ1-5, is DVKVTQSSRYLVKRTGEKVFLECVQDMDHENMFWYRQDPGLGLRLIYFSYDVKMKEKGDIPEGYSVSREKKERFSLILESASTNQTSMYLCASSTLGGAQHFGDGTRLSIL.

The V gene is TRBV27, the J gene TRBJ2-3; D not certain. CDR1 is MNHEY and CDR2 is SMNVEV in the germline V gene (reference sequence). V gave up 3 bases and J gave up 0 bases, with 10 bases separating them. This CDR3 is built from 15 residues. CDR3 sequence: CASSLPPGSTDTQYF. The DNA of the CDR3 is TGTGCCAGCAGTTTGCCCCCGGGTAGCACAGATACGCAGTATTTT.

This rearrangement joins TRBV27 to TRBJ1-1, with TRBD1 as a possible D gene (5 bases). Germline V gene data show CDR1 as MNHEY and CDR2 as SMNVEV (reference sequence). Deletions cut 5 bases from V and 1 base from J, with 11 bases between. This CDR3 has 14 amino acids. CDR3 protein: CASSPGDRNTEAFF. The DNA for the CDR3 is TGTGCCAGCAGTCCTGGAGACAGGAACACTGAAGCTTTCTTT.

V and J are TRBV30 and TRBJ1-5, with 9 bases matching TRBD1. This CDR3 has 18 residues. In germline, CDR1 is GTSNPN, CDR2 SVGIG (reference sequence). After removal of 2 bases from V and 2 bases from J, the junction contained 13 bases not matched to a gene. CDR3 sequence (DNA): TGTGCCTGGAGTACTCGGACAGGGGAGTGGAGTGGCAATCAGCCCCAGCATTTT. Protein sequence: CAWSTRTGEWSGNQPQHF.

V usage is TRBV4-1 and J usage is TRBJ2-1; unclear D gene. Trimming shortened V by 6 bases and J by 4 bases, and 4 bases separated the two germline ends. Germline-derived CDR1 and CDR2 are MGHRA and YSYEKL. The CDR3 is made up of 11 amino acids. The CDR3 is CASRRYNEQFF. CDR3 in DNA: TGCGCCAGCAGGAGGTACAATGAGCAGTTCTTC.

The V call is TRBV4-2, the J call TRBJ2-1; D is unclear. Germline CDR1 LGHNA, CDR2 YNFKEQ. V lost 1 base and J lost 8, with 9 bases in between. The CDR3 totals 13 residues. The CDR3 DNA follows: TGTGCCAGCAGCCAAGTGGAACGGGATGAGCAGTTCTTC. Protein: CASSQVERDEQFF.

This chain links TRBV29-1 with TRBJ2-3, with 14 bases that match TRBD2. The CDR3 contains 14 residues. V shed 8 bases and J 4 bases; nucleotides not matched to a gene: 5. The V gene's germline CDR1 is SQVTM and CDR2 ANQGSEA. This CDR3 is CSMGTSGSADTQYF. CDR3 bases: TGCAGCATGGGGACTAGCGGGAGTGCAGATACGCAGTATTTT.

The chain combines TRBV4-3 with TRBJ2-1, with 9 bases matching TRBD1. V shed 3 bases and J 10 bases; nucleotides not matched to a gene: 7. Germline V gene data show CDR1 as LGHNA and CDR2 as YSLEER. The CDR3 has 14 residues. The CDR3 sequence is CASSQEDRGGEQFF. CDR3 DNA: TGCGCCAGCAGCCAGGAGGACAGGGGAGGGGAGCAGTTCTTC.

The J gene is TRBJ1-2, the V gene TRBV28; possibly TRBD1 for D (6 bases). Germline V gene sequence: CDR1 MDHEN, CDR2 SYDVKM. CDR3 size: 13 residues. The V end lost 5 bases, the J end lost 8 bases, and 15 bases lay between the germline ends. This CDR3 is CASSPGGGGGYTF. The CDR3 coding sequence is TGTGCCAGCAGTCCCGGGGGGGGCGGCGGCTACACCTTC.

The chain is built from TRBV7-6 and TRBJ2-7, with 9 bases aligning to TRBD2. Germline CDR1 and CDR2: SGHVS and FNYEAQ. The CDR3 extends over 15 amino acids. The trim removed 0 bases at V and 5 bases at J, leaving 5 bases unmatched. CDR3 residues: CASSLASGSGDEQYF. For the CDR3, the DNA is TGTGCCAGCAGCTTAGCTAGCGGGAGCGGGGACGAGCAGTACTTC.